Below are 13 T cell receptor beta chains sequenced from a single sample in a study of OX40 agonist ivuxolimab in advanced cancers. Using immunoSEQ multiplex PCR, the repertoire was profiled, and TCRdb retains in-frame clones only, with some absent. The sample carries some 68,000 clones, 88% recorded once. This specimen consisted of CD4+ or CD8+ T cells sorted from blood, obtained in a trial of the OX40 agonist ivuxolimab. These TCRs come from an adult with an advanced solid tumor such as melanoma, head and neck, liver or kidney cancer.

This clone was counted a few times. The CDR3 region is CASSSGASAAGNTIYF. Written as DNA, the CDR3 is TGCGCCAGCAGCTCTGGGGCCTCGGCAGCTGGAAACACCATATATTTT. The V and J genes are TRBV5-1 and TRBJ1-3; D is possibly TRBD1 (5 bases). CDR1 is SGHRS, CDR2 YFSETQ, per germline. V was shortened by 3 bases and J by 2 bases, with 15 bases between the two germline ends. The CDR3 loop spans 16 amino acids.

This chain uses TRBV30 with TRBJ1-3, with D maybe TRBD1 (6 bases). Looked up from germline, CDR1 is GTSNPN and CDR2 is SVGIG (reference sequence). V shed 0 bases and J shed 2 bases, with 11 bases lying between them. The CDR3 extends over 15 amino acids. This CDR3 reads CAWSVLWGPGNTIYF. The CDR3 nucleotides read TGTGCCTGGAGTGTACTATGGGGGCCTGGAAACACCATATATTTT.

This chain uses TRBV7-8 with TRBJ2-5; either TRBD1 or TRBD2 may fit D (5 bases each). CDR1 SGHVS and CDR2 FQNEAQ come from the germline V gene. CDR3 length: 12 residues. Trimming took 10 bases from V and 5 from J, leaving 14 bases between them. CDR3 DNA sequence: TGTGCCACGTCGGGGCCCTGGGAGACCCAGTACTTC. Translated, it gives CATSGPWETQYF. The full variable domain, completed using reference TRBV7-8 and TRBJ2-5, is GAGVSQSPRYKVAKRGQDVALRCDPISGHVSLFWYQQALGQGPEFLTYFQNEAQLDKSGLPSDRFFAERPEGSVSTLKIQRTQQEDSAVYLCATSGPWETQYFGPGTRLLVL.

This CDR3 reads CASSGTGGYEQYF. As DNA, the CDR3 is TGTGCCAGCAGCGGGACAGGGGGCTACGAGCAGTACTTC. The gene calls are TRBV9 and TRBJ2-7, with 10 bases that match TRBD1. V shed 3 bases and J 3 bases; nucleotides not matched to a gene: 0. The CDR3 is 13 amino acids. Germline lookup yields CDR1 SGDLS and CDR2 YYNGEE. The variable domain in full, completed from reference TRBV9 and TRBJ2-7, reads DSGVTQTPKHLITATGQRVTLRCSPRSGDLSVYWYQQSLDQGLQFLIQYYNGEERAKGNILERFSAQQFPDLHSELNLSSLELGDSALYFCASSGTGGYEQYFGPGTRLTVT.

This chain joins TRBV10-3 and TRBJ2-1; D gene uncertain. From germline, CDR1 is ENHRY and CDR2 SYGVKD. V lost 4 bases and J lost 5, with 12 bases in between. CDR3 length: 14 amino acids. The CDR3 DNA is TGTGCCATCAGTGTACGAGGTGGCGACAATGAGCAGTTCTTC. As protein: CAISVRGGDNEQFF.

The chain combines TRBV7-6 with TRBJ2-1, with D possibly TRBD2 on 7 matching bases. V was shortened by 1 base and J by 6 bases, with 10 bases between the two germline ends. This CDR3 region has 14 residues. The germline V gene has CDR1 SGHVS and CDR2 FNYEAQ. The CDR3 DNA reads as TGTGCCAGCAGCTTAGGCGGGGGCCTCAATGAGCAGTTCTTC. This gives the protein CASSLGGGLNEQFF.

This CDR3 is CASSPTSGGQTQYF. The CDR3 nucleotides are TGTGCCAGCAGCCCGACTAGCGGGGGACAGACCCAGTACTTC. The V call is TRBV7-2, the J call TRBJ2-5; 12 bases are shared with TRBD2. Looked up from germline, CDR1 is SGHTA and CDR2 is FQGNSA. V was clipped by 5 bases and J by 6 bases; unmatched bases: 4. The CDR3 extends over 14 amino acids.

The chain employs TRBV5-1 and TRBJ2-7; the D is unclear. The CDR3 length is 13 residues. Trimming pared 5 bases from V and 5 bases from J, leaving 14 bases between. Germline V gene sequence: CDR1 SGHRS, CDR2 YFSETQ. Here the CDR3 DNA reads TGCGCCAGCAGTTGGCAGGAGTCGAACGAGCAGTACTTC. It encodes CASSWQESNEQYF.

The chain joins TRBV5-4 to TRBJ2-7; D possibly corresponds to TRBD2 (6 bases). CDR3 size: 16 residues. Trimming stripped 0 bases from V and 4 bases from J, with 17 bases between. Germline values: CDR1 SGHNT, CDR2 YYREEE (reference sequence). The CDR3 DNA reads as TGTGCCAGCAGCTTGGGGGCCGGGGGACGGGATTACGAGCAGTACTTC. It specifies CASSLGAGGRDYEQYF.

The J gene is TRBJ2-3, the V gene TRBV5-4; D is unclear. V was cut by 4 bases and J by 0 bases, with 12 bases left in between. Per germline, CDR1 SGHNT and CDR2 YYREEE (reference sequence). The CDR3 loop spans 15 amino acids. The CDR3 nucleotides are TGTGCCAGCAGCCCCGGCGGCGCTAGCACAGATACGCAGTATTTT. Protein sequence: CASSPGGASTDTQYF.

The gene calls are TRBV5-6 and TRBJ2-4; possible D gene TRBD2, 6 bases. The germline gives CDR1 SGHDT, CDR2 YYEEEE. The CDR3 is made up of 15 amino acids. The germline V and J ends were trimmed by 1 base and 1 base, with 9 bases remaining between them. The CDR3 loop is CASSLLEGAKNIQYF. The CDR3 nucleotides are TGTGCCAGCAGCTTGCTGGAGGGGGCCAAAAACATTCAGTACTTC.

The rearrangement links TRBV4-2 to TRBJ2-2; D could derive from TRBD1 or TRBD2 (6 bases each). This CDR3 has 16 residues. Germline CDR1 LGHNA, CDR2 YNFKEQ. Between the trimmed V and J ends, which lost 1 base and 5 bases, there was a span of 14 bases. CDR3 in amino acids: CASSQVGGVSTGELFF. The CDR3 DNA is TGTGCCAGCAGCCAAGTGGGGGGCGTGAGTACCGGGGAGCTGTTTTTT.

V usage is TRBV5-1 and J usage is TRBJ2-1; 9 positions agree with TRBD2. The germline V gene has CDR1 SGHRS and CDR2 YFSETQ. The CDR3 contains 17 residues. The J segment lost 7 bases and the V segment lost 3 bases, leaving 14 bases of the junction unmatched. The CDR3 DNA is TGCGCCAGCAGCTCCCAGGGTGCGGGAGGGAGTAGGAATGAGCAGTTCTTC. This sequence encodes CASSSQGAGGSRNEQFF.